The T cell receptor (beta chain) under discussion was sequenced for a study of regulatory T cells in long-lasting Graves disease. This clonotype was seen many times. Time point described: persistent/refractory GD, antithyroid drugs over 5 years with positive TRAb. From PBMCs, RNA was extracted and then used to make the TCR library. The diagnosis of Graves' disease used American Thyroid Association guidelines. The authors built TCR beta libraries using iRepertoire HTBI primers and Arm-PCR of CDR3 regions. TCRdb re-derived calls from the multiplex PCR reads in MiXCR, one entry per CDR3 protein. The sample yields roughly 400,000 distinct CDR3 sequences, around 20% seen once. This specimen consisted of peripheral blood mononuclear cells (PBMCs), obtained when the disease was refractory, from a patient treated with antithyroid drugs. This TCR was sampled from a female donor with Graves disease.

CDR3 bases: TGTGCCAGCAGCAGTGGGGCCGCGGGGGCGCGTGGAAACACCATATATTTT. Its protein is CASSSGAAGARGNTIYF. This sequence joins TRBV27 and TRBJ1-3; TRBD1 is a possible D gene (6 bases). Trimming left V 6 bases short and J 3 bases short, with 21 bases between. The CDR3 consists of 17 residues. Germline V lookup: CDR1 MNHEY, CDR2 SMNVEV (reference sequence).